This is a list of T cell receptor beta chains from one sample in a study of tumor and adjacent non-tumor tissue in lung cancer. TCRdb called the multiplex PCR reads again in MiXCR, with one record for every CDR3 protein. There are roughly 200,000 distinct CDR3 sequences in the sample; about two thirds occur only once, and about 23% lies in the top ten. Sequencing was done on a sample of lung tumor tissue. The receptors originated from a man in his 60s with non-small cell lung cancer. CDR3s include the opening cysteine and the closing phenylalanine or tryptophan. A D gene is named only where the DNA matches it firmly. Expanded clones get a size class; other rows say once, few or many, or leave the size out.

CDR3: CAGSGTGDSPLHF
DNA: TGTGCCGGATCCGGGACAGGGGATTCACCCCTCCACTTT
size: few
D: TRBD1
V: TRBV5-5
J: TRBJ1-6

CDR3: CASSFVTVELFF
DNA: TGTGCCAGCAGCTTCGTAACCGTGGAGCTGTTTTTT
size: .
D: .
V: TRBV5-6
J: TRBJ2-2

CDR3: CASSGGRDTEAFF
DNA: TGTGCCTCCAGTGGTGGTCGGGACACTGAAGCTTTCTTT
size: .
D: .
V: TRBV10-3
J: TRBJ1-1

CDR3: CASSEWFGDSDTGELFF
DNA: TGTGCCAGCAGTGAATGGTTCGGGGATAGTGATACTGGGGAGCTGTTTTTT
size: .
D: .
V: TRBV2
J: TRBJ2-2

CDR3: CACSLHYAYEQYF
DNA: TGTGCCTGCAGTTTACACTACGCCTACGAGCAGTACTTC
size: .
D: .
V: TRBV7-2
J: TRBJ2-7

CDR3: CASRSFGTSGGIEQFF
DNA: TGTGCCAGCAGGTCCTTCGGGACTAGCGGGGGAATTGAGCAGTTCTTC
size: few
D: TRBD2
V: TRBV28
J: TRBJ2-1

CDR3: CASSPLSGAAGTYEQYF
DNA: TGTGCCAGCAGCCCCCTATCCGGGGCAGCGGGAACATACGAGCAGTACTTC
size: medium-sized
D: TRBD2
V: TRBV11-2
J: TRBJ2-7

CDR3: CASSLIEANERFF
DNA: TGTGCCAGCAGCCTAATCGAAGCGAATGAGCGGTTCTTC
size: once
D: .
V: TRBV11-3
J: TRBJ2-1

CDR3: CSVETGDFETQYF
DNA: TGCAGCGTTGAAACAGGGGACTTCGAGACCCAGTACTTC
size: .
D: .
V: TRBV29-1
J: TRBJ2-5

CDR3: CVNTLEGYISGNTIYF
DNA: TGTGTCAACACCCTAGAGGGATACATCTCTGGAAACACCATATATTTT
size: .
D: .
V: TRBV11-2
J: TRBJ1-3

CDR3: CSARDTVATNEKLFF
DNA: TGCAGTGCTAGAGATACCGTTGCGACTAATGAAAAACTGTTTTTT
size: few
D: .
V: TRBV20-1
J: TRBJ1-4

CDR3: CASSLASPTAEQYF
DNA: TGTGCCAGCAGCTTAGCCAGCCCCACCGCCGAGCAGTACTTC
size: once
D: .
V: TRBV11-3
J: TRBJ2-7

CDR3: CSAPDRKGYNSPLHF
DNA: TGCAGTGCACCAGACAGGAAAGGCTATAATTCACCCCTCCACTTT
size: few
D: .
V: TRBV20-1
J: TRBJ1-6